This entry lists 8 T cell receptor beta chains sequenced from one sample in a study of blood T cell repertoires in COVID-19. Here immunoSEQ multiplex PCR was the method, and the copy in TCRdb shows in-frame clones only, minus some. The top ten clones hold just over 8.5% of a sample with about 230,000 clones, around four fifths of them seen once. Specimen: peripheral blood. The source of these receptors is a man aged 35 to 55 with active or convalescent COVID-19.

This clone was observed a few times. This chain uses TRBV30 with TRBJ1-2; TRBD1 agrees at 7 bases. The CDR3 extends over 13 amino acids. The junction had 10 bases not matched to a gene; V was cut back by 4 bases and J by 8 bases. CDR1 and CDR2 from the germline V gene are GTSNPN and SVGIG (reference sequence). Here the CDR3 DNA reads TGTGCCTGGAAAGTCAGGGGGGAAGGAGGCTACACCTTC. It is translated as CAWKVRGEGGYTF.

The J gene is TRBJ2-2, the V gene TRBV11-3, with D possibly TRBD2 on 6 matching bases. The V end was cut by 5 bases, the J end by 1 base, with 14 bases between. Germline values: CDR1 SGHNT, CDR2 YENEEA. The CDR3 contains 16 residues. CDR3 nucleotides: TGTGCCAGCAGCCCCCGCGGGGCAGGGAACACCGGGGAGCTGTTTTTT. The encoded protein is CASSPRGAGNTGELFF.

The rearrangement links TRBV19 to TRBJ2-6; tentatively, D is TRBD2 (5 bases). V was pared by 6 bases and J by 3 bases, with 24 bases between. This CDR3 is built from 19 residues. Germline CDR1 reads LNHDA; CDR2 reads SQIVND (reference sequence). CDR3 bases: TGTGCCAGTAGCCCCCCCAAGACGGGGTCTTCGTATGGGGCCAACGTCCTGACTTTC. Translating it yields CASSPPKTGSSYGANVLTF.

V and J are TRBV18 and TRBJ2-7; the match to TRBD1 covers 8 bases. With V trimmed by 3 bases and J by 4 bases, 8 bases remained unmatched. CDR1 is KGHSH, CDR2 LQKENI, per germline. This CDR3 is 15 amino acids long. The CDR3 spells CASSPRGTGQYEQYF. The CDR3 region has the DNA TGTGCCAGCTCACCCCGGGGGACAGGACAGTACGAGCAGTACTTC.

This clone is a singleton in its sample. The V call is TRBV5-1, the J call TRBJ2-7; 9 bases fit TRBD1. Germline values: CDR1 SGHRS, CDR2 YFSETQ. This CDR3 spans 14 amino acids. V was clipped by 1 base and J by 6 bases; unmatched bases: 5. The CDR3, as DNA: TGCGCCAGCAGCTTGTCGGGACAGGGACGCGAGCAGTACTTC. Its protein is CASSLSGQGREQYF.

The chain recombines TRBV12-2 with TRBJ1-2; the table's D call of TRBD1 was not tested on the DNA. TRBV12-2 is a pseudogene locus. The CDR3 loop spans 12 amino acids. The CDR3 reads CASRKGQPGYTF. The CDR3 DNA reads as TGTGCAAGTCGCAAGGGACAGCCCGGCTACACCTTC.

This clone has only a few counts. The chain uses TRBV5-1 and TRBJ1-3; maybe TRBD1 (6 bases). Trimming took 3 bases from V and 0 from J, leaving 7 bases between them. CDR1 is SGHRS, CDR2 YFSETQ, per germline. This CDR3 region has 14 residues. Written as DNA, the CDR3 is TGCGCCAGCAGCTGGGACAACTCTGGAAACACCATATATTTT. It is translated as CASSWDNSGNTIYF.

This clone came up many times. J is TRBJ2-7 and V is TRBV9, with 7 bases lining up with TRBD2. V gave up 0 bases and J gave up 6 bases; unmatched junction bases: 9. The V gene's germline CDR1 is SGDLS and CDR2 YYNGEE. This CDR3 is built from 15 residues. CDR3 protein: CASSVGSGGRPEQYF. In DNA form, the CDR3 reads TGTGCCAGCAGCGTAGGATCGGGAGGCCGTCCCGAGCAGTACTTC.